This T cell receptor (beta chain) was documented in a study of blood T cell repertoires in COVID-19. Looking at the study overall: The study drew acute and convalescent COVID-19 samples from the United States, Italy and Spain. Nucleic acid was either cDNA or gDNA, and it came from T cells, B-cell-depleted T cells, or PBMCs.

The authors' processing: Reference gene primer amplification gave estimated nucleated cell counts. Some clones are missing from TCRdb's copy, which holds only in-frame ones; the method was immunoSEQ multiplex PCR. The DNA was the basis for D and trimming; V, J and clone size are from that table. The table includes 310,000 or so clones, around 86% detected once. This clone was seen only once. Per the germline V gene, CDR1 is SGHNT and CDR2 is YYREEE (reference sequence). Trimming cost V 4 bases and J 7 bases, with 21 bases left between them. The CDR3 loop spans 16 amino acids. The sequenced sample was peripheral blood. This receptor was identified in a man between 50 and 59 years old with active or convalescent COVID-19. The gene calls are TRBV5-4 and TRBJ2-1; unclear D gene. In DNA, the CDR3 is TGTGCCAGCAGCCCATCCGGAGCCATGGTGGAGAATGAGCAGTTCTTC. It is translated as CASSPSGAMVENEQFF.